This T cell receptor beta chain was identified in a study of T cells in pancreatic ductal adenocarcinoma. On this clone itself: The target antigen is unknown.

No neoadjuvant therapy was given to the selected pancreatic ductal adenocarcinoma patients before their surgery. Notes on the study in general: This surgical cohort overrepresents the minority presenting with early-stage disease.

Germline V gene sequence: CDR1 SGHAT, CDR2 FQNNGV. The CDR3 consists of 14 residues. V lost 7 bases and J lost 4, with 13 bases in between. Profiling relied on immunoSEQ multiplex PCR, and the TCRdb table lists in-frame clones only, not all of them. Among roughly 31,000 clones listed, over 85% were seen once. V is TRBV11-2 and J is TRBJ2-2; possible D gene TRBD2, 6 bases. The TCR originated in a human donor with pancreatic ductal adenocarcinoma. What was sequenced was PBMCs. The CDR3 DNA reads TGTGCCAGCACCCTTAGCGGCACCACCGGGGAGCTGTTTTTT. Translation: CASTLSGTTGELFF.